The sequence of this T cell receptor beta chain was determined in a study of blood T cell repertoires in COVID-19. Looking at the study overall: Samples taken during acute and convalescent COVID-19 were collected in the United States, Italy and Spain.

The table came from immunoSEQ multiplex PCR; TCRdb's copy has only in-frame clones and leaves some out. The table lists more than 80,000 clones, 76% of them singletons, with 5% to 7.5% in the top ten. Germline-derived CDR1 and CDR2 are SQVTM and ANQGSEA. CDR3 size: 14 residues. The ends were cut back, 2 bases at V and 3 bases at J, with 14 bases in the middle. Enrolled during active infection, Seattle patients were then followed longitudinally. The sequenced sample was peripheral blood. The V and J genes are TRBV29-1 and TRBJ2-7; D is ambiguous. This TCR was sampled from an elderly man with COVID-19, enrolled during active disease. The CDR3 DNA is TGCAGCGTTGAATGGGTAGGCAGAGGCTACGAGCAGTACTTC. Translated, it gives CSVEWVGRGYEQYF.